This T cell receptor (beta chain) was identified during a study of blood T cell repertoires in COVID-19 (dated by TCRdb to 2019 to 2021). Notes on the research overall: Samples from collaborators originated in the United States, Italy and Spain and spanned both the acute and convalescent phases of COVID-19. The prospective study material was composed of cDNA or gDNA derived from T cells, B-cell-depleted T cells, or PBMCs. The repertoires were released in a freely available public database intended as a resource for research on the immune response to SARS-CoV-2. Deeply sampled blood TCRbeta repertoires from subjects exposed to, actively infected with, or recovered from COVID-19 were included in the dataset. Samples came from the ongoing ImmuneRACE study (first 160 participants) plus 1,254 subjects from 6 global collaborators. A de-identified subject ID, COVID-19 status, age in years and sex were almost always included in the sample metadata. Where available, HLA class I and class II types were taken from metadata supplied by the sample provider and were not determined by assay-based typing. Study-level results and caveats: Clinical and demographic metadata were provided uncurated, with the amount varying by source and participant.

At the junction V is shortened by 2 bases and J by 2 bases, with 3 bases in between. Based on the germline V gene (reference sequence), the CDR1 and CDR2 sequences are GTSNPN and SVGIG. Measured from the cysteine to the phenylalanine, the CDR3 is 11 residues long. Of all the DNA, just the CDR3 is kept, 33 bases in frame from base 1. The immunoSEQ Assay, a bias-controlled multiplex PCR, was used to amplify TCRbeta CDR3 regions from genomic DNA. Under the source paper's analysis protocol: The number of nucleated cells in each sample was estimated by amplification of reference gene primers within the assay. To quantify the absolute abundance of each unique TCRbeta CDR3 rearrangement, sequence reads were collapsed and filtered. For each sample, productive Simpson clonality was calculated as the square root of Simpson's diversity index across productive rearrangements. TCRdb carries this immuneACCESS record with in-frame sequences only. Its versions omit some clonotypes, under half of them owing to an unresolved V gene in the studies checked, with the rest unexplained. D and trimming come from the DNA, and the V and J calls and clone size come from that table. This sample holds 200,000 to 250,000 clones; over 70% were observed only once. About 3.5% of the sample goes to the ten largest clones.

Enrolling through a virtual design, the prospective study's participants ranged in age from roughly 18 to 100 years and lived across about two dozen United States geographic areas. Cohort assignment in the prospective study relied on participant-reported clinical history from a screening survey and a study questionnaire. Exposed participants had been in contact, within 2 weeks of entering the study, with a person who had a PCR-confirmed or clinician-diagnosed case of COVID-19. In the prospective study, mobile phlebotomists collected whole blood, serum and a nasopharyngeal or oropharyngeal swab from each participant. Prospective study participants could optionally give additional blood draws and questionnaires over an approximately 2-month period. Blood samples from the prospective study were shipped frozen or at room temperature prior to DNA extraction. A word on this clone: There is no known antigen for this receptor. The record has no base qualities; no much larger clone is one base away.

This sequence originates from a woman in her thirties who had been exposed to COVID-19. The sequenced material came from PBMCs or T cells enriched from blood (not recorded which). In this chain, TRBV30 is recombined with TRBJ1-1; there is no confident call for the D gene. The nucleotides read TGTGCCTGGAGTCATAACACTGAAGCTTTCTTT. It translates as CAWSHNTEAFF. Here the CDR3 is joined to the reference TRBV30 and TRBJ1-1 genes, and the full variable domain is: SQTIHQWPATLVQPVGSPLSLECTVEGTSNPNLYWYRQAAGRGLQLLFYSVGIGQISSEVPQNLSASRPQDRQFILSSKKLLLSDSGFYLCAWSHNTEAFFGQGTRLTVV.